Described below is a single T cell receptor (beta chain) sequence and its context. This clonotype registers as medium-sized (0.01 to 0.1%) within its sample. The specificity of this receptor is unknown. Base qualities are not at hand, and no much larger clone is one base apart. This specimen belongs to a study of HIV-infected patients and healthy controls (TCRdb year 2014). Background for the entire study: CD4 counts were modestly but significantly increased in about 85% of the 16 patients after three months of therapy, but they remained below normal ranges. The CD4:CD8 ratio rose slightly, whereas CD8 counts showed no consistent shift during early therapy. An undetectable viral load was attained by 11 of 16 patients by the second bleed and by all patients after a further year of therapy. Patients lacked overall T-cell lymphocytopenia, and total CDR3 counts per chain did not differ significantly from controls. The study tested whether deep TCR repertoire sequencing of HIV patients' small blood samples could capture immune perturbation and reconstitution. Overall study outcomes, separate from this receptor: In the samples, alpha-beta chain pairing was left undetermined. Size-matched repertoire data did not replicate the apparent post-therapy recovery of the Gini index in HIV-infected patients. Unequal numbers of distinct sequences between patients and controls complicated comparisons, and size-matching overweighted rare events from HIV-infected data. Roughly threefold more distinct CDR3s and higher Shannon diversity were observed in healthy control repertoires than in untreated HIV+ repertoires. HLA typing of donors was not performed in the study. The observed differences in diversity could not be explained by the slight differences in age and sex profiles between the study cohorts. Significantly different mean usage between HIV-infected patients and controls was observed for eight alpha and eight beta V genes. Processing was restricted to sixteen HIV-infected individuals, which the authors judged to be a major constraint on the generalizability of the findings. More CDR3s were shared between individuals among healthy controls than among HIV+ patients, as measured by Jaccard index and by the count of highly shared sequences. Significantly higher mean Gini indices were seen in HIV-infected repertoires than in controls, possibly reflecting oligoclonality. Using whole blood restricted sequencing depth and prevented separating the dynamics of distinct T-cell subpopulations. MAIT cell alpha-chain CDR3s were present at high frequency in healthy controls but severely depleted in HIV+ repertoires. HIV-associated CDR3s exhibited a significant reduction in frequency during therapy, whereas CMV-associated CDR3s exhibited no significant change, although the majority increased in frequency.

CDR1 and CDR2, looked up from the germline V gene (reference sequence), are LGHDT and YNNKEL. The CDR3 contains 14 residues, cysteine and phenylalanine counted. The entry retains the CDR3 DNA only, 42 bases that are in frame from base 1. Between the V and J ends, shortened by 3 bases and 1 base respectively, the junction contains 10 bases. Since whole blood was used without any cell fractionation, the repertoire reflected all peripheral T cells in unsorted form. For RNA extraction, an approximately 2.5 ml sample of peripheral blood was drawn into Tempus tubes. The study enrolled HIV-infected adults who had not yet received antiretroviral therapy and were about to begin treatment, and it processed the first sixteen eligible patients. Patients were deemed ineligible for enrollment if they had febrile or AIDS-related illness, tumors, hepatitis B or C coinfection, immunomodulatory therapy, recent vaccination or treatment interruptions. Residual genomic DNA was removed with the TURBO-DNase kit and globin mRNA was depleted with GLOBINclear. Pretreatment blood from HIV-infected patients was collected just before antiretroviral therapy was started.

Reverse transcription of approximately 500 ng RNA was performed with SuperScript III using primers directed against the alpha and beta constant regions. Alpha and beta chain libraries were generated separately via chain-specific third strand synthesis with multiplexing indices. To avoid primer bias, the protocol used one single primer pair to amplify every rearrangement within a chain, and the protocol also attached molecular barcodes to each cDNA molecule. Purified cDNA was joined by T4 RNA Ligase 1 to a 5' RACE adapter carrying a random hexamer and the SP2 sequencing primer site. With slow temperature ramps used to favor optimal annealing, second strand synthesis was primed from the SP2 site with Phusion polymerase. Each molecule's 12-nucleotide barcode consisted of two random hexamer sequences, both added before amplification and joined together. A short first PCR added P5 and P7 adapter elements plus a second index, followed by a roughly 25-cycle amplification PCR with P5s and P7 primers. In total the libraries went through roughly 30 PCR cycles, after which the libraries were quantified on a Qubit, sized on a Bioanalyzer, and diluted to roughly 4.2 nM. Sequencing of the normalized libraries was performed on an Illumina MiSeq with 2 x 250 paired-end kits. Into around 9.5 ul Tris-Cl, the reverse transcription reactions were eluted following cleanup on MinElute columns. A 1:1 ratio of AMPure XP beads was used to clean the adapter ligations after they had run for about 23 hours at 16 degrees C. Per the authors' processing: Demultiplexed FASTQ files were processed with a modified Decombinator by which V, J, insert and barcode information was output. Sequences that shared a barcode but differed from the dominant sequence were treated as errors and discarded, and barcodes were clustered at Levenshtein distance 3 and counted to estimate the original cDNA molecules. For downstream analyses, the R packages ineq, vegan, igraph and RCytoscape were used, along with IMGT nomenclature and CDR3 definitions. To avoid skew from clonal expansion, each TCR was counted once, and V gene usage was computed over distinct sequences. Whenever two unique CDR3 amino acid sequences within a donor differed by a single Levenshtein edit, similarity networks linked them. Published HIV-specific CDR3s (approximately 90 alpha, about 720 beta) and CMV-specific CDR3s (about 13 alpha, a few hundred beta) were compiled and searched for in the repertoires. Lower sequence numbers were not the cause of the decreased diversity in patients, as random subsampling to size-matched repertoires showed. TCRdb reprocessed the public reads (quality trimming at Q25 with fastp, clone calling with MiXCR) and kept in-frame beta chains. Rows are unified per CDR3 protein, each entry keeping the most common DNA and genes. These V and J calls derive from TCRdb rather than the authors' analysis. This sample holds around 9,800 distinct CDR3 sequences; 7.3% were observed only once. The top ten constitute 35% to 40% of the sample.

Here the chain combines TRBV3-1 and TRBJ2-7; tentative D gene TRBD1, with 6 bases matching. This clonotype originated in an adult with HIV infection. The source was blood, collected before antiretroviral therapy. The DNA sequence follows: TGTGCCAGCAGCCACGAGGACAGTTCCTACGAGCAGTACTTC. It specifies CASSHEDSSYEQYF.